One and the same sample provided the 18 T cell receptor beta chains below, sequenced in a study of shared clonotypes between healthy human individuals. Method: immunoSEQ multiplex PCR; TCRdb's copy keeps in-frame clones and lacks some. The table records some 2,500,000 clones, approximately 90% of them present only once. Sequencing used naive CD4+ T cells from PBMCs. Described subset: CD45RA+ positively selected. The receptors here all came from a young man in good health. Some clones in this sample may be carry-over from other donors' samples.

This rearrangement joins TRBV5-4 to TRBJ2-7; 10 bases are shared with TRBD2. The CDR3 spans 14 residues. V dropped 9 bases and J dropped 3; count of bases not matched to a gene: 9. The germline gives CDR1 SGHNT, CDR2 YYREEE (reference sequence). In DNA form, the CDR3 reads TGTGCCACCTCCCACGGACTAGCGGACTACGAGCAGTACTTC. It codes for CATSHGLADYEQYF.

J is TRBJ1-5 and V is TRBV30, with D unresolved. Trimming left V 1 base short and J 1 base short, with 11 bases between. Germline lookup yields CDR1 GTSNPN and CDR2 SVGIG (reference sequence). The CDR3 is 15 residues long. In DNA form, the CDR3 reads TGTGCCTGGAGTGGCGGAAGGTGGAGCAATCAGCCCCAGCATTTT. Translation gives CAWSGGRWSNQPQHF. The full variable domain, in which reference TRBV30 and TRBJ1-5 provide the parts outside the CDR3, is SQTIHQWPATLVQPVGSPLSLECTVEGTSNPNLYWYRQAAGRGLQLLFYSVGIGQISSEVPQNLSASRPQDRQFILSSKKLLLSDSGFYLCAWSGGRWSNQPQHFGDGTRLSIL.

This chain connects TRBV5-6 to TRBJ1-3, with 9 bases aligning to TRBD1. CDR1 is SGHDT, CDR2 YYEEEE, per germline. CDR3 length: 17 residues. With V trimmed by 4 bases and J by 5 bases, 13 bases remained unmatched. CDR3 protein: CASSHKIQGAGRNTIYF. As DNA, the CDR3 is TGTGCCAGCAGCCATAAAATACAGGGGGCGGGGAGAAACACCATATATTTT.

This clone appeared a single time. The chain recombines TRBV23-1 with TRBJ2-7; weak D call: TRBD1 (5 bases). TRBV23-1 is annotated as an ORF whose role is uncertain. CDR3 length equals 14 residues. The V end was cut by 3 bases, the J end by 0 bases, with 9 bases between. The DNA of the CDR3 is TGCGCCAGCAGTCATCTGACAGTCTCCTACGAGCAGTACTTC. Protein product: CASSHLTVSYEQYF.

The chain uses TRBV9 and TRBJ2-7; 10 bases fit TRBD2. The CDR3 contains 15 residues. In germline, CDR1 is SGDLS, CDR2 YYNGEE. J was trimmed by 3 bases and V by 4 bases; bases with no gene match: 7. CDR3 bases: TGTGCCAGCAGCACCCATGTAGCGGGGGGCTACGAGCAGTACTTC. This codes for CASSTHVAGGYEQYF.

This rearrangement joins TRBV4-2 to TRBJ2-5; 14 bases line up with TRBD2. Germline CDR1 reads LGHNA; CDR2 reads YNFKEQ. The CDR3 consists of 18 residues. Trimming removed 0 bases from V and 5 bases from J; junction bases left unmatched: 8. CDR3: CASSQEFGTSGSRETQYF. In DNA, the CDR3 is TGTGCCAGCAGCCAAGAATTTGGGACTAGCGGGAGTCGGGAGACCCAGTACTTC.

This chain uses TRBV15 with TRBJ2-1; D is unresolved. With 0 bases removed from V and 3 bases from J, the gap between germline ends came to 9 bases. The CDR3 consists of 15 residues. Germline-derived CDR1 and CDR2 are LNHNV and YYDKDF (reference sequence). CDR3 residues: CATSRDPRDYNEQFF. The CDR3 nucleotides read TGTGCCACCAGCAGAGACCCTAGGGACTACAATGAGCAGTTCTTC.

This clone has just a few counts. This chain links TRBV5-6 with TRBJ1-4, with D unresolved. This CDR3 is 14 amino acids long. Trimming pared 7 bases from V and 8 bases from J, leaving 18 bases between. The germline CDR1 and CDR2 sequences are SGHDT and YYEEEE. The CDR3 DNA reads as TGTGCCAGCGGGCCCTCAGGAGATCGGGAAAAACTGTTTTTT. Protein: CASGPSGDREKLFF.

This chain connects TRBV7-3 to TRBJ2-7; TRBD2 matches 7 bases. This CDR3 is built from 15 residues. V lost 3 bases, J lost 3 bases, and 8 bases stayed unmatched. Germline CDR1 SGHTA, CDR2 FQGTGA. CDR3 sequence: CASSFGSGGRYEQYF. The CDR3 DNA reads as TGTGCCAGCAGCTTTGGCTCGGGAGGCCGCTACGAGCAGTACTTC.

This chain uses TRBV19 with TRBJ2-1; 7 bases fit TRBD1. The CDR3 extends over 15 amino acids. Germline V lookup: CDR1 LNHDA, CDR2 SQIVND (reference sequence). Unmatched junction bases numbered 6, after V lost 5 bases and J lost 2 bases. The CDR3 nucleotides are TGTGCCAGTAGTCAAGGGACAGCCACCTACAATGAGCAGTTCTTC. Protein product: CASSQGTATYNEQFF.

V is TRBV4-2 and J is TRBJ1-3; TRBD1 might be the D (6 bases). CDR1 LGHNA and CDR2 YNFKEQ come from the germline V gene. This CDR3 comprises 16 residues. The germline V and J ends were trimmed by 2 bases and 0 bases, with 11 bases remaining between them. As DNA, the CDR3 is TGTGCCAGCAGCCAACTACAGGGTAACTCTGGAAACACCATATATTTT. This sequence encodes CASSQLQGNSGNTIYF.

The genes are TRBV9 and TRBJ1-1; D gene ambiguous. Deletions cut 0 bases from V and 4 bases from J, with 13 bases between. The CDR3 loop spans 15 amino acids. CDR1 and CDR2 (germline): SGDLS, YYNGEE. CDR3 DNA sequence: TGTGCCAGCAGCGTAGAGGTAGGGTTGGGCACTGAAGCTTTCTTT. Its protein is CASSVEVGLGTEAFF.

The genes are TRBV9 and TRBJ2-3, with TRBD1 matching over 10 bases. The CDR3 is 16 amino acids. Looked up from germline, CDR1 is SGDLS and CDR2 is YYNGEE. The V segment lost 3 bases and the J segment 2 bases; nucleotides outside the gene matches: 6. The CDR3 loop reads CASSARTGGFTDTQYF. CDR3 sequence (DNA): TGTGCCAGCAGCGCCCGGACAGGGGGTTTCACAGATACGCAGTATTTT.

The CDR3 sequence is CSVDGGGSSYNEQFF. CDR3 DNA sequence: TGCAGCGTTGATGGGGGCGGGAGTTCCTACAATGAGCAGTTCTTC. The V and J genes are TRBV29-1 and TRBJ2-1, with a weak D call TRBD2 (7 bases). The V end was cut by 3 bases, the J end by 1 base, with 13 bases between. The CDR3 runs to 15 residues. CDR1 is SQVTM and CDR2 is ANQGSEA in the germline V gene.

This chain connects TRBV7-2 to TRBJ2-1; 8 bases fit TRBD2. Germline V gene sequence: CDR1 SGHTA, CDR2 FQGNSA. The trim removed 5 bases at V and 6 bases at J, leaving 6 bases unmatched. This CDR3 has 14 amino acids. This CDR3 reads CASSREGYSNEQFF. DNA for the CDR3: TGTGCCAGCAGCCGGGAGGGGTACAGCAATGAGCAGTTCTTC. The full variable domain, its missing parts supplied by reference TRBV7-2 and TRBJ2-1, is GAGVSQSPSNKVTEKGKDVELRCDPISGHTALYWYRQSLGQGLEFLIYFQGNSAPDKSGLPSDRFSAERTGGSVSTLTIQRTQQEDSAVYLCASSREGYSNEQFFGPGTRLTVL.

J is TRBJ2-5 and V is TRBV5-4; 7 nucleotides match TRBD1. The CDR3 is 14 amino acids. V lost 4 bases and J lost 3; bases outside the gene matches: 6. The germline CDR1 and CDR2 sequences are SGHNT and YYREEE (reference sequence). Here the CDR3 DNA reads TGTGCCAGCAGCCTTGTTACAGGGGAAGAGACCCAGTACTTC. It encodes CASSLVTGEETQYF.

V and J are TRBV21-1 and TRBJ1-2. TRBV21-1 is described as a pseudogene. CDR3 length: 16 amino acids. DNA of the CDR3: TGTGCCAGCAGCCGTCCCACCCTGGAAAGGGTCTATGGCTACACCTTC. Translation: CASSRPTLERVYGYTF.

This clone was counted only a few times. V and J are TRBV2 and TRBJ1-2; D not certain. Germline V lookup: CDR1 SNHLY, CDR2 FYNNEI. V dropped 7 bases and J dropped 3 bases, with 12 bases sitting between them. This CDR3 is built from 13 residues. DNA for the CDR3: TGTGCCAGCACCCCTGGCGTTGACTATGGCTACACCTTC. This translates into CASTPGVDYGYTF.